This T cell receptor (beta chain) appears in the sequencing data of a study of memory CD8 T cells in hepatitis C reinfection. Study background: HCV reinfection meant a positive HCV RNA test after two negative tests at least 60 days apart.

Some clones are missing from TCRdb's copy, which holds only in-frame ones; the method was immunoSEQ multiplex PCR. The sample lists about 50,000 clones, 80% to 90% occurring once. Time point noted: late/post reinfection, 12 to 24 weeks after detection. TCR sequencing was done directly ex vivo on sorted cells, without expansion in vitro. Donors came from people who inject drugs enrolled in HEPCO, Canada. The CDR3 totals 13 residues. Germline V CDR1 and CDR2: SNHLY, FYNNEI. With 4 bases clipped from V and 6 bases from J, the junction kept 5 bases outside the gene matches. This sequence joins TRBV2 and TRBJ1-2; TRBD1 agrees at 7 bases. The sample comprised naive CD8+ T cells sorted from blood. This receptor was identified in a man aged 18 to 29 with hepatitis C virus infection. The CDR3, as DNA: TGTGCCAGCAGTGGACAGGGAGAGGATGGCTACACCTTC. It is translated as CASSGQGEDGYTF.